This entry describes one TCR beta chain. V lost 0 bases and J 0 bases, leaving 7 bases between the germline ends. There are 15 residues in the CDR3. Germline CDR1 reads SGHRS; CDR2 reads YFSETQ. The sample belongs to a study of OX40 agonist ivuxolimab in advanced cancers. The overall study: Given to patients was ivuxolimab, an agonistic anti-OX40 (CD134) antibody.

The table came from immunoSEQ multiplex PCR; TCRdb's copy has only in-frame clones and leaves some out. Counted here are tens of thousands of clones, about 90% occurring once; the ten biggest clones make up about 0.35%. Here the sequenced sample was CD4+ or CD8+ T cells sorted from blood, taken in a trial of the OX40 agonist ivuxolimab. The chain combines TRBV5-1 with TRBJ2-4, with no clear D. This TCR was sampled from an adult with an advanced solid tumor such as melanoma, head and neck, liver or kidney cancer. CDR3 bases: TGCGCCAGCAGCTTGGTCCCGCTAGCCAAAAACATTCAGTACTTC. It is translated as CASSLVPLAKNIQYF.